Presented here are 27 T cell receptor beta chains from one specimen sequenced in a study of T cells in Graves' hyperthyroidism and ophthalmopathy. Amplified TCR beta CDR3 regions derived from RNA transcripts. Primed by the HTBI set, a first-round RT-PCR was run on the TCR CDR3. TCRdb re-analysed the multiplex PCR reads in MiXCR, keeping a single row per CDR3 protein. The profile shows roughly 630,000 distinct CDR3 sequences, approximately 15% of them singletons. The source material was blood. The source of these receptors is a woman in her 30s with Graves' hyperthyroidism.

With regard to this clonotype: Just one base apart from a much larger clone, this may be a read error. The chain joins TRBV6-1 to TRBJ2-1; D call uncertain. This CDR3 is built from 15 residues. V dropped 5 bases and J dropped 5 bases, with 16 bases sitting between them. The germline V gene has CDR1 MNHNS and CDR2 SASEGT. CDR3 coding DNA: TGTGCCAGCAGTCACACCCCCCAGGCAGACAATGAGCAGTTCTTC. This sequence encodes CASSHTPQADNEQFF.

In its sample, this clonotype was seen many times. The V and J genes are TRBV15 and TRBJ2-2, with 7 bases that match TRBD2. The germline V gene has CDR1 LNHNV and CDR2 YYDKDF (reference sequence). The CDR3 is 15 residues long. After removal of 4 bases from V and 2 bases from J, the junction contained 4 bases not matched to a gene. The CDR3 is CATSNRDYNTGELFF. In DNA form, the CDR3 reads TGTGCCACCAGCAACCGGGACTATAACACCGGGGAGCTGTTTTTT.

This clonotype was picked up a small number of times. The V call is TRBV3-1, the J call TRBJ2-7; 12 nucleotides align to TRBD2. CDR3 length equals 17 residues. J was trimmed by 3 bases and V by 0 bases; bases with no gene match: 6. Germline V lookup: CDR1 LGHDT, CDR2 YNNKEL (reference sequence). Here the CDR3 DNA reads TGTGCCAGCAGCCAAGATGGGAGACTAGCGGGAGTCTACGAGCAGTACTTC. Its translation is CASSQDGRLAGVYEQYF.

The J gene is TRBJ2-7, the V gene TRBV10-3, with D possibly matching TRBD1 (6 bases). Germline CDR1 ENHRY, CDR2 SYGVKD. V dropped 3 bases and J dropped 1 base, with 10 bases sitting between them. The CDR3 is made up of 14 amino acids. The chain's CDR3 is CAISEQGLSYEQYF. The CDR3 coding sequence is TGTGCCATCAGTGAACAGGGTTTATCCTACGAGCAGTACTTC.

The chain carries TRBV6-1 and TRBJ2-4; 14 nucleotides line up with TRBD2. Per the germline V gene, CDR1 is MNHNS and CDR2 is SASEGT. Unmatched junction bases numbered 8, after V lost 5 bases and J lost 2 bases. The CDR3 extends over 18 amino acids. CDR3 sequence (DNA): TGTGCCAGCAGTTCCGGGACTAGCGGGAGTATCTCCAAAAACATTCAGTACTTC. Its protein is CASSSGTSGSISKNIQYF.

The chain combines TRBV5-1 with TRBJ2-2, with 7 bases aligning to TRBD1. Germline V lookup: CDR1 SGHRS, CDR2 YFSETQ. The CDR3 has 14 residues. V lost 4 bases to trimming and J lost 9 bases; unmatched junction nucleotides: 9. This chain's CDR3 is CASSPGTEARELFF. Written as DNA, the CDR3 is TGCGCCAGCAGCCCCGGGACAGAGGCCCGGGAGCTGTTTTTT.

The V and J genes are TRBV5-1 and TRBJ2-7, with 9 bases aligning to TRBD2. The CDR3 extends over 14 amino acids. J was trimmed by 2 bases and V by 4 bases; bases with no gene match: 4. The germline CDR1 and CDR2 sequences are SGHRS and YFSETQ. The CDR3 bases are TGCGCCAGCAGCCGACGGACTAGCGCCTACGAGCAGTACTTC. Translation gives CASSRRTSAYEQYF.

This clonotype was picked up many times. The chain recombines TRBV27 with TRBJ2-1, with 10 bases lining up with TRBD2. Germline V gene sequence: CDR1 MNHEY, CDR2 SMNVEV (reference sequence). V lost 5 bases to trimming and J lost 9 bases; unmatched junction nucleotides: 7. The CDR3 loop spans 14 amino acids. The CDR3 sequence is CASSRPSGSVEQFF. The CDR3 region has the DNA TGTGCCAGCAGTAGACCTAGCGGGAGCGTTGAGCAGTTCTTC.

V gene TRBV20-1 combines with J gene TRBJ2-1; D is possibly TRBD2 (6 bases). V lost 1 base and J 5 bases, leaving 21 bases between the germline ends. This CDR3 spans 17 amino acids. CDR1 and CDR2 (germline): DFQATT, SNEGSKA (reference sequence). The CDR3 bases are TGCAGTGCTAGAGCCCTTTTAGGCGGGACCCTGGACAATGAGCAGTTCTTC. As protein: CSARALLGGTLDNEQFF.

This chain joins TRBV20-1 and TRBJ1-3; the match to TRBD1 covers 8 bases. The length of the CDR3 is 14 residues. Germline loops: CDR1 DFQATT, CDR2 SNEGSKA (reference sequence). V gave up 2 bases and J gave up 3 bases; unmatched junction bases: 3. The CDR3 DNA reads as TGCAGTGCTAGATACAGGGGGAATGGAAACACCATATATTTT. As protein: CSARYRGNGNTIYF.

The genes are TRBV3-1 and TRBJ1-2; maybe TRBD1 (5 bases). The CDR3 is made up of 14 amino acids. V was clipped by 0 bases and J by 6 bases, with 11 bases between them. Germline CDR1 LGHDT, CDR2 YNNKEL (reference sequence). This CDR3 reads CASSQDIRGDGYTF. DNA for the CDR3: TGTGCCAGCAGCCAAGATATAAGGGGCGATGGCTACACCTTC.

This chain uses TRBV6-2 or TRBV6-3 with TRBJ2-5; 13 bases fit TRBD2. The ends lost 2 bases at V and 5 bases at J; junction bases unmatched: 11. This CDR3 comprises 18 residues. Germline CDR1 MNHEY, CDR2 SVGEGT. CDR3 nucleotides: TGTGCCAGCAGTTACACCTGGACTAGCGGGAGACTGTGGGAGACCCAGTACTTC. Translation: CASSYTWTSGRLWETQYF.

This clonotype was recorded many times. The chain joins TRBV12-3 or TRBV12-4 to TRBJ2-3; D not resolved. With 2 bases removed from V and 2 bases from J, the gap between germline ends came to 5 bases. The CDR3 is made up of 13 amino acids. CDR3 nucleotide sequence: TGTGCCAGCAGTTTATCTACCACAGATACGCAGTATTTT. As protein: CASSLSTTDTQYF.

This clonotype was found a few times. The chain employs TRBV20-1 and TRBJ2-7; possible D gene TRBD2, 5 bases. This CDR3 comprises 14 residues. The ends were cut back, 0 bases at V and 3 bases at J, with 12 bases in the middle. Germline assignment: CDR1 DFQATT and CDR2 SNEGSKA (reference sequence). The CDR3, as DNA: TGCAGTGCTAGAGATCAAGAGCGGATCTACGAGCAGTACTTC. Translated: CSARDQERIYEQYF.

This clonotype was seen more than once but under ten times. This sequence joins TRBV7-9 and TRBJ2-2; 8 bases map to TRBD1. V was pared by 5 bases and J by 4 bases, with 12 bases of the junction left unmatched. CDR1 is SEHNR and CDR2 is FQNEAQ in the germline V gene (reference sequence). This CDR3 spans 17 amino acids. The CDR3 region has the DNA TGTGCCAGCAGCCCCGTCGTCGGACAGGGCGGCACCGGGGAGCTGTTTTTT. This encodes CASSPVVGQGGTGELFF.

This clonotype appeared a few times. The junction does not match germline at one end; this may be a read error. For the CDR3, the DNA is TGTACCAGCAGCTTAGCGGCGGGGTGGGGGACCCACAATGAGCAGTTCTTC. Protein sequence: CTSSLAAGWGTHNEQFF. The rearrangement joins TRBV7-6 to TRBJ2-1; D may be TRBD2 (6 bases). CDR3 length: 17 residues. Germline CDR1 reads SGHVS; CDR2 reads FNYEAQ.

The chain couples TRBV9 to TRBJ2-6; D is uncertain. Germline V gene data show CDR1 as SGDLS and CDR2 as YYNGEE. Trimming left V 0 bases short and J 0 bases short, with 10 bases between. The CDR3 has 17 amino acids. The CDR3 reads CASSVEASDSGANVLTF. For the CDR3, the DNA is TGTGCCAGCAGCGTAGAGGCCTCCGACTCTGGGGCCAACGTCCTGACTTTC.

This clonotype was observed at least ten times. CDR3 in amino acids: CASSYSILAGPYF. The CDR3 DNA reads as TGTGCCAGCAGTTACTCGATCCTAGCGGGTCCGTACTTC. The chain combines TRBV6-6 with TRBJ2-7, with 8 bases that match TRBD2. Germline CDR1 is MNHNY and CDR2 is SVGAGI (reference sequence). CDR3 length equals 13 residues. The junction had 7 bases not matched to a gene; V was cut back by 0 bases and J by 12 bases.

The chain uses TRBV20-1 and TRBJ1-1; D gene unclear. The CDR3 is 11 amino acids. V was cut by 7 bases and J by 6 bases, with 12 bases left in between. Germline-derived CDR1 and CDR2 are DFQATT and SNEGSKA (reference sequence). The CDR3, as DNA: TGCAGTGGGGGAAAGAGAGCTGAAGCTTTCTTT. Its translation is CSGGKRAEAFF.

This clonotype was detected only a few times. Mismatch with germline at one junction end may stem from a read error. The gene calls are TRBV5-1 and TRBJ2-7; D might be TRBD1 (6 bases). Germline V gives CDR1 SGHRS, CDR2 YFSETQ. This CDR3 has 17 amino acids. As DNA, the CDR3 is TGTGCCAGCAGCCCCTCCCAACGAGGACAGTTAACCTACGAGCAGTACTTC. Amino acid sequence: CASSPSQRGQLTYEQYF.

This rearrangement joins TRBV2 to TRBJ2-1; D gene ambiguous. The CDR3 consists of 16 residues. Germline CDR1 and CDR2: SNHLY and FYNNEI. The ends were cut back, 5 bases at V and 4 bases at J, with 18 bases in the middle. DNA for the CDR3: TGTGCCAGCAGTTTAAGGTTTTCCGGGTATTACAATGAGCAGTTCTTC. Protein: CASSLRFSGYYNEQFF.

The sample holds a few counts of this clonotype. The CDR3 region has the DNA TGCGCCAGCAGCCAAGCGAGCGTGCCCGAGACCCAGTACTTC. It encodes CASSQASVPETQYF. This chain joins TRBV4-3 and TRBJ2-5; D is unclear. The CDR3 loop spans 14 amino acids. The V and J ends lost 1 base and 5 bases respectively, with 11 bases between them. CDR1 is LGHNA, CDR2 YSLEER, per germline.

The V gene is TRBV5-4, the J gene TRBJ1-1, with D perhaps matching TRBD1 (6 bases). V was cut by 0 bases and J by 9 bases, with 15 bases left in between. The CDR3 spans 14 residues. Germline values: CDR1 SGHNT, CDR2 YYREEE (reference sequence). The CDR3 nucleotides are TGTGCCAGCAGCTTGGTAGGGGGGGAATCTAAAGCTTTCTTT. This encodes CASSLVGGESKAFF. The whole variable domain, filled in from reference TRBV5-4 and TRBJ1-1, reads ETGVTQSPTHLIKTRGQQVTLRCSSQSGHNTVSWYQQALGQGPQFIFQYYREEENGRGNFPPRFSGLQFPNYSSELNVNALELDDSALYLCASSLVGGESKAFFGQGTRLTVV.

This clonotype was detected many times. The rearrangement joins TRBV6-1 to TRBJ2-4, with 10 bases identical to TRBD2. The V gene end was trimmed by 6 bases and the J gene end by 8 bases; junction bases not matched to a gene: 4. Per the germline V gene, CDR1 is MNHNS and CDR2 is SASEGT. The CDR3 extends over 13 amino acids. The CDR3 is CASRGTSEHIQYF. CDR3 coding DNA: TGTGCCAGCAGAGGGACTAGCGAGCACATTCAGTACTTC.

There are many counts of this clonotype. The V call is TRBV6-1, the J call TRBJ2-7; TRBD2 agrees at 9 bases. Trimming removed 5 bases from V and 2 bases from J; junction bases left unmatched: 4. The CDR3 is 14 residues long. CDR1 is MNHNS and CDR2 is SASEGT in the germline V gene. CDR3 bases: TGTGCCAGCAGTTCGACTAGCGGTACCTACGAGCAGTACTTC. This sequence encodes CASSSTSGTYEQYF.

The chain couples TRBV7-9 to TRBJ2-2; 7 positions match TRBD1. This CDR3 is 17 amino acids long. Germline trimming cut 5 bases from V and 4 bases from J; bases unmatched to any gene: 13. Germline V lookup: CDR1 SEHNR, CDR2 FQNEAQ (reference sequence). The CDR3 DNA is TGTGCCAGCAGCCGCCCCCGAGGGGGCGAAGGCACCGGGGAGCTGTTTTTT. It encodes CASSRPRGGEGTGELFF.

The chain couples TRBV7-9 to TRBJ2-1, with 7 bases fitting TRBD2. CDR3 length equals 16 residues. J lost 10 bases, V lost 6 bases, and 18 bases had no gene match. Looked up from germline, CDR1 is SEHNR and CDR2 is FQNEAQ (reference sequence). As DNA, the CDR3 is TGTGCCAGCAGTCTAGAGCTGACTAGCAGTCACTCGGAGCAGTTCTTC. It specifies CASSLELTSSHSEQFF. Combining the CDR3 with reference TRBV7-9 and TRBJ2-1 gives the whole variable domain DTGVSQNPRHKITKRGQNVTFRCDPISEHNRLYWYRQTLGQGPEFLTYFQNEAQLEKSRLLSDRFSAERPKGSFSTLEIQRTEQGDSAMYLCASSLELTSSHSEQFFGPGTRLTVL.